This T cell receptor beta chain came from a study of siplizumab effects on memory and regulatory T cells. Overall study findings and caveats: A small minority of alloreactive clones were mapped to unstimulated subsets. Roughly 75-97% of dividing CD4+ or CD8+ clones were without an attributable naive or memory phenotype. The naive T cell population seemed more diverse than memory cells and seemed a major contributor to the alloresponse.

The V gene end was trimmed by 6 bases and the J gene end by 2 bases; junction bases not matched to a gene: 9. Germline values: CDR1 LNHDA, CDR2 SQIVND (reference sequence). The CDR3 loop spans 15 amino acids. The repertoire was sequenced with immunoSEQ multiplex PCR; TCRdb's copy has only in-frame clones and lacks some. Among over 100,000 clones, roughly nine tenths were seen once, and the ten largest hold approximately 0.75%. Of note for this clone: Its target is not known.

The sequencing sample was made of Tregs sorted from blood. The receptor was derived from a human donor in good health. The chain links TRBV19 to TRBJ2-7; 8 bases fit TRBD1. The CDR3 nucleotides read TGTGCCAGTAGGCCGGGACAGGCATTGACCTACGAGCAGTACTTC. This encodes CASRPGQALTYEQYF.